The 30 T cell receptor beta chains presented below share a single source sample, sequenced in a study of naive and memory T cell subsets (dated 2017 in TCRdb). To prepare the library, UMI-ligation and nested PCR was applied. Data came from an Illumina MiSeq. The beta constant-region primer was an equimolar mix of two oligonucleotides covering both TRBC1 and TRBC2. Four rounds of PCR were used to amplify ligated cDNA, with nested alpha and beta constant-region primers being used together with the SP2 primer. The public reads were quality trimmed at Q25 with fastp and then assembled into clones with MiXCR by TCRdb, keeping productive beta chains. Every entry covers one CDR3 protein and lists the most common genes and DNA from its rows. Within this sample are 8,500 to 10,000 distinct CDR3 sequences, with roughly 5.4% of them counted one time only. In total, the top ten clones hold around 54% of the sample.

Sequencing used CD4+ TEMRA cells from blood. The cell subset or site label, as the study defines it: effector memory re-expressing CD45RA, CD45RA+ CD27-. Every receptor here comes from a human donor in good health.

This clonotype was found many times. CDR3 region: CASSYGQTGSGANVLTF. As DNA, the CDR3 is TGTGCCAGCAGTTACGGTCAGACAGGGTCCGGGGCCAACGTCCTGACTTTC. The chain recombines TRBV6-5 with TRBJ2-6, with 7 bases lining up with TRBD1. The CDR3 covers 17 residues. Trimming at V came to 2 bases and at J to 4 bases, leaving 8 bases not matched to a gene. Germline CDR1 and CDR2: MNHEY and SVGAGI.

This clonotype has ten or more counts. This chain links TRBV5-1 with TRBJ1-5; no definite D call. This CDR3 has 13 amino acids. V lost 2 bases and J 4 bases, leaving 7 bases between the germline ends. The germline gives CDR1 SGHRS, CDR2 YFSETQ. In DNA form, the CDR3 reads TGCGCCAGCAGCTTCGACGGAAATCAGCCCCAGCATTTT. Protein sequence: CASSFDGNQPQHF.

J is TRBJ1-2 and V is TRBV6-1; D not certain. The V gene lost 3 bases and the J gene lost 8 bases, with 13 bases spanning the gap. This CDR3 spans 13 amino acids. Germline lookup yields CDR1 MNHNS and CDR2 SASEGT. The CDR3: CASSDKLPLGYTF. CDR3 in DNA: TGTGCCAGCAGTGATAAGTTACCCCTCGGCTACACCTTC.

This clonotype was recorded at least ten times. J is TRBJ2-3 and V is TRBV4-3; 10 bases are shared with TRBD2. The ends lost 2 bases at V and 4 bases at J; junction bases unmatched: 9. Per the germline V gene, CDR1 is LGHNA and CDR2 is YSLEER. The length of the CDR3 is 17 residues. CDR3 loop: CASSQFLAGVGADTQYF. The CDR3 bases are TGCGCCAGCAGCCAATTTCTAGCGGGAGTGGGGGCAGATACGCAGTATTTT.

This clonotype was detected ten times or more. This chain joins TRBV20-1 and TRBJ1-1, with 8 nucleotides matching TRBD1. CDR1 is DFQATT, CDR2 SNEGSKA, per germline (reference sequence). This CDR3 has 16 residues. V lost 0 bases and J lost 4; bases outside the gene matches: 10. CDR3 sequence: CSARDSHHGTGTEAFF. The CDR3 DNA reads as TGCAGTGCTAGAGATAGCCACCACGGGACAGGCACTGAAGCTTTCTTT.

J is TRBJ1-2 and V is TRBV20-1; D may be TRBD1 (5 bases). The CDR3 consists of 16 residues. Germline values: CDR1 DFQATT, CDR2 SNEGSKA (reference sequence). Trimming removed 0 bases from V and 7 bases from J, with 21 bases in between. The CDR3 sequence: CSARDHVWGKVAGYTF. The CDR3 coding sequence is TGCAGTGCTAGAGATCACGTATGGGGGAAAGTCGCTGGCTACACCTTC.

There are many counts of this clonotype. V and J are TRBV12-3 or TRBV12-4 and TRBJ2-5; tentatively, D is TRBD1 (6 bases). The CDR3 has 13 amino acids. Trimming left V 7 bases short and J 6 bases short, with 15 bases between. The CDR3 sequence: CASTWDMRKTQYF. The CDR3 DNA follows: TGTGCCAGCACTTGGGACATGAGAAAGACCCAGTACTTC.

The rearrangement links TRBV30 to TRBJ2-5, with a tentative D call TRBD2 (6 bases). V was pared by 3 bases and J by 5 bases, with 10 bases between. This CDR3 is 12 amino acids long. Germline V gives CDR1 GTSNPN, CDR2 SVGIG (reference sequence). The CDR3 bases are TGTGCCTGGAGGGGTGGGGGGGAGACCCAGTACTTC. Amino acid sequence: CAWRGGGETQYF.

The rearrangement uses TRBV6-1 and TRBJ2-1; 14 nucleotides line up with TRBD2. The V gene's germline CDR1 is MNHNS and CDR2 SASEGT. The V gene end was trimmed by 4 bases and the J gene end by 12 bases; junction bases not matched to a gene: 2. The length of the CDR3 is 13 residues. The CDR3 is CASSGLAGGVQFF. The CDR3 DNA reads TGTGCCAGCAGTGGACTAGCGGGAGGGGTGCAGTTCTTC.

There are many counts of this clonotype. The rearrangement joins TRBV6-6 to TRBJ1-5; 9 bases are a match to TRBD1. The V gene end was trimmed by 5 bases and the J gene end by 4 bases; junction bases not matched to a gene: 6. The CDR3 runs 15 residues. CDR1 and CDR2 from the germline V gene are MNHNY and SVGAGI (reference sequence). CDR3 in DNA: TGTGCCAGCAGTCCCGCCGACAGGGGGAATCAGCCCCAGCATTTT. This gives the protein CASSPADRGNQPQHF.

This clonotype counts as medium-sized. The gene calls are TRBV11-2 and TRBJ2-1; D remains unclear. Trimming took 2 bases from V and 4 from J, leaving 12 bases between them. CDR3 length equals 15 residues. Germline-derived CDR1 and CDR2 are SGHAT and FQNNGV. Here the CDR3 DNA reads TGTGCCAGCAGCTTATTTGACGCGACGTACAATGAGCAGTTCTTC. Its translation is CASSLFDATYNEQFF.

This clonotype showed up many times. The chain carries TRBV20-1 and TRBJ2-1, with D perhaps TRBD2 (5 bases). Germline V gene lookup returns CDR1 DFQATT and CDR2 SNEGSKA (reference sequence). Trimming cost V 1 base and J 0 bases, with 7 bases left between them. This CDR3 is built from 14 residues. The DNA of the CDR3 is TGCAGTGCTAGAGTGGCGGGCTCCTACAATGAGCAGTTCTTC. It encodes CSARVAGSYNEQFF.

A remark on this clonotype: No conserved phenylalanine or tryptophan is present at the end of the CDR3, so a read error is the likely explanation. The chain uses TRBV28 and TRBJ2-7; 9 nucleotides line up with TRBD1. CDR1 and CDR2 from the germline V gene are MDHEN and SYDVKM. The CDR3 consists of 16 residues. Here the CDR3 DNA reads TGTGCAAGCAGTTTCTCACAGGGACAGGGACAATACGAGCAGTACTTA. Its protein is CASSFSQGQGQYEQYL.

The genes are TRBV6-1 and TRBJ1-5, with D maybe TRBD1 (5 bases). This CDR3 region has 13 residues. Germline-derived CDR1 and CDR2 are MNHNS and SASEGT. Trimming took off 9 bases at V and 5 bases at J, with 14 bases between the two ends. CDR3 protein: CASGRRGDQPQHF. The CDR3 DNA reads TGTGCCAGTGGACGGAGGGGCGATCAGCCCCAGCATTTT.

The table lists this clonotype with many counts. The chain is built from TRBV30 and TRBJ1-1; D remains unclear. The ends were cut back, 3 bases at V and 5 bases at J, with 19 bases in the middle. Germline V gives CDR1 GTSNPN, CDR2 SVGIG (reference sequence). The CDR3 covers 15 residues. CDR3 coding DNA: TGTGCCTGGAGCCCCGTATCCGGGTGGGGAACTGAAGCTTTCTTT. It is translated as CAWSPVSGWGTEAFF.

CDR3 in amino acids: CSARGGGNSPLHF. DNA for the CDR3: TGCAGTGCTAGGGGTGGCGGTAATTCACCCCTCCACTTT. The chain has TRBV20-1 and TRBJ1-6, with unresolved D. The CDR3 length is 13 residues. Between the trimmed V and J ends, which lost 3 bases and 6 bases, there was a span of 9 bases. Germline V gene data show CDR1 as DFQATT and CDR2 as SNEGSKA (reference sequence).

The table lists this clonotype with many counts. The CDR3 nucleotides read TGTGCTTCCGGCCAGCTATTTCCTAATGAGCAGTTCTTC. The encoded protein is CASGQLFPNEQFF. This chain joins TRBV9 and TRBJ2-1, with D hard to call. Looked up from germline, CDR1 is SGDLS and CDR2 is YYNGEE. This CDR3 has 13 amino acids.

Relative to its sample, this clonotype is medium-sized. This chain connects TRBV19 to TRBJ2-2; the D gene is possibly TRBD1 (6 bases). Trimming cost V 4 bases and J 4 bases, with 10 bases left between them. The CDR3 totals 14 residues. Germline V gives CDR1 LNHDA, CDR2 SQIVND (reference sequence). The CDR3 DNA reads as TGTGCCAGTAGTAGACAGGTGGTCACCGGGGAGCTGTTTTTT. This gives the protein CASSRQVVTGELFF.

The sample holds many counts of this clonotype. The chain uses TRBV6-5 and TRBJ1-1; maybe TRBD1 (6 bases). V lost 5 bases and J lost 0, with 16 bases in between. The CDR3 is 16 amino acids. CDR1 and CDR2 from the germline V gene are MNHEY and SVGAGI. The CDR3 DNA reads as TGTGCCAGCAGTATCCACAGACAGGCGTTGAACACTGAAGCTTTCTTT. Its translation is CASSIHRQALNTEAFF.

A few counts support this clonotype. The genes are TRBV7-2 and TRBJ2-1, with D perhaps TRBD2 (5 bases). The V and J ends lost 3 bases and 5 bases respectively, with 23 bases between them. Germline V gene sequence: CDR1 SGHTA, CDR2 FQGNSA. This CDR3 is 18 amino acids long. CDR3 loop: CASSFALEGVSADNEQFF. In DNA form, the CDR3 reads TGTGCCAGCAGCTTCGCATTAGAGGGCGTTTCGGCGGACAATGAGCAGTTCTTC.

This clonotype came up a few times. The chain combines TRBV19 with TRBJ2-7; 8 bases line up with TRBD2. V shed 4 bases, J shed 3 bases, and the junction held 5 bases outside the gene matches. This CDR3 comprises 14 residues. Germline V CDR1 and CDR2: LNHDA, SQIVND (reference sequence). The chain's CDR3 is CASSSAGGGYEQYF. In DNA form, the CDR3 reads TGTGCCAGTAGTAGTGCGGGAGGAGGCTACGAGCAGTACTTC.

This clonotype was counted ten times or more. The chain joins TRBV12-3 or TRBV12-4 to TRBJ2-7, with unresolved D. This CDR3 comprises 14 residues. With 5 bases removed from V and 5 bases from J, the gap between germline ends came to 16 bases. The CDR3 DNA follows: TGTGCCAGCAGTACCACTCGGACCGTCAACGAGCAGTACTTC. This encodes CASSTTRTVNEQYF.

The rearrangement uses TRBV6-7 and TRBJ1-1; no clear D. TRBV6-7 is recorded as an ORF, its role being uncertain. V lost 6 bases and J 1 base, leaving 15 bases between the germline ends. The CDR3 runs to 15 residues. The CDR3 here is CASSMVSSENTEAFF. CDR3 DNA: TGTGCCAGCAGCATGGTATCTTCAGAGAACACTGAAGCTTTCTTT.

This clonotype was observed at least ten times. This chain connects TRBV28 to TRBJ2-3; 11 positions agree with TRBD2. In germline, CDR1 is MDHEN, CDR2 SYDVKM. Losses at the gene ends were 5 bases for V and 0 bases for J; bases not matched to a gene: 4. The CDR3 is 16 residues long. The CDR3, as DNA: TGTGCCAGCAGTCCGCGACTAGCGGGGAGCACAGATACGCAGTATTTT. It is translated as CASSPRLAGSTDTQYF.

This clonotype is judged large. The chain uses TRBV20-1 and TRBJ1-6; D unclear. This CDR3 is 14 amino acids long. Per germline, CDR1 DFQATT and CDR2 SNEGSKA (reference sequence). V lost 3 bases to trimming and J lost 5 bases, with 11 bases between them. CDR3 region: CSASGRLNNSPLHF. The CDR3 DNA is TGCAGTGCTAGCGGCAGGTTGAATAATTCACCCCTCCACTTT.

This clonotype occurred many times. The CDR3 nucleotides read TGTGCCACCTCAGGCCACAGGGGGCAGGGTCAGCCCCAGCATTTT. This sequence encodes CATSGHRGQGQPQHF. This chain connects TRBV24-1 to TRBJ1-5, with 9 positions matching TRBD1. The CDR3 length is 15 residues. Germline CDR1 reads KGHDR; CDR2 reads SFDVKD. J gave up 6 bases and V 9 bases, and 11 bases lay outside the gene matches.

The table lists this clonotype with many counts. The gene calls are TRBV19 and TRBJ1-1; D possibly corresponds to TRBD1 (5 bases). The V gene lost 0 bases and the J gene lost 7 bases, with 9 bases spanning the gap. The CDR3 extends over 13 amino acids. The germline V gene encodes CDR1 LNHDA and CDR2 SQIVND (reference sequence). The CDR3 loop is CASSIDLQGEAFF. The DNA of the CDR3 is TGTGCCAGTAGTATAGATCTTCAGGGTGAAGCTTTCTTT.

Worth noting for this clonotype: A much larger clonotype is one base distant, so this may be a read error. J is TRBJ2-7 and V is TRBV5-1; unclear D gene. Germline V gene data show CDR1 as SGHRS and CDR2 as YFSETQ. The CDR3 consists of 13 residues. The V gene lost 9 bases and the J gene lost 6 bases, with 19 bases spanning the gap. The CDR3 is CAIAAYMRGEQYF. The CDR3 coding sequence is TGCGCCATCGCCGCGTATATGAGAGGCGAGCAGTACTTC.

This clonotype was counted a few times. The chain uses TRBV20-1 and TRBJ1-2, with D hard to call. Germline CDR1 and CDR2: DFQATT and SNEGSKA (reference sequence). The V and J ends lost 0 bases and 1 base respectively, with 9 bases between them. The length of the CDR3 is 14 residues. CDR3 region: CSARDGAVNYGYTF. The CDR3 DNA follows: TGCAGTGCTAGAGATGGTGCAGTTAACTATGGCTACACCTTC.

At least ten counts were recorded for this clonotype. The chain joins TRBV6-2 or TRBV6-3 to TRBJ2-3; 10 positions agree with TRBD2. The CDR3 length is 16 residues. Germline assignment: CDR1 MNHEY and CDR2 SVGEGT. The CDR3 region is CDTTVHGLAEADTQYF. The CDR3 DNA sequence: TGTGATACGACTGTCCATGGACTAGCGGAAGCAGATACGCAGTATTTT.